This T cell receptor (beta chain) stems from a study of blood T cells in healthy people across ages. Trimming at V came to 7 bases and at J to 3 bases, leaving 5 bases not matched to a gene. CDR3 length equals 14 residues. Primed by a sample-barcoded 5' primer and a J-beta primer mix, a second PCR proceeded for 7 to 11 cycles. Using its own MiXCR run on the 5' RACE reads, TCRdb lists one record per CDR3 protein. This table holds some 1.5 million distinct CDR3 sequences, about 30% found once. The chain uses TRBV12-3 or TRBV12-4 and TRBJ1-3, with 8 bases fitting TRBD1. This TCR was sampled from a woman in her thirties in good health. The specimen was blood. The CDR3 DNA is TGTGCCAGCACCCCAGGGGGCGATGGAAACACCATATATTTT. Amino acids: CASTPGGDGNTIYF.